This TCR beta chain is from a study of T cells expressing NK-cell markers. Study in general: CD3+CD56+NKG2C+, CD3+CD56+NKG2C- and CD3+CD56-NKG2C+ T cells, once sorted, supplied the TCR beta repertoires. One of the eight sequenced donors was seronegative, whereas the other seven were HCMV-seropositive. Study observations and caveats: Six of the donors carried dominant NKG2C+ clonotypes that took up roughly 1.0-7.5% of their CD8+ T cells. In a few donors, dominant clonotypes made up roughly 25-60.1% of CD3+CD56-NKG2C+ cells.

CDR3 size: 16 residues. The germline V gene has CDR1 MNHEY and CDR2 SVGEGT. For this clonotype: Its specificity is not known.

TCRdb reprocessed the 5' RACE reads; each CDR3 protein has one entry and no DNA is given. The data show 120,000 to 150,000 distinct CDR3 sequences, and the top ten clones hold around 10%. The sequenced sample consisted of blood T cells: a sorted CD56 or NKG2C T cell subset, CD4+ or CD8+ T cells, or bulk PBMC T cells (not recorded which). V and J are TRBV6-2 or TRBV6-3 and TRBJ2-7; the TRBD2 assignment by TCRdb is unverifiable without DNA. This sequence originates from a man between 18 and 29 years old in good health. This CDR3 reads CASSAGLAGIGNEQYF.